The rows below give T cell receptor beta chains drawn from one sample of a study of CD8 T cells in Susac syndrome. One entry per CDR3 protein results from TCRdb running MiXCR on the immunoSEQ multiplex PCR reads. The sample lists approximately 100,000 distinct CDR3 sequences, around nine tenths occurring once. The sequencing input was CD4+ T cells from PBMCs. Receptors originate from a human donor in good health. The CDR3 runs from the conserved cysteine through the conserved F or W. The order of the fields is CDR3 length, J gene, clone size, D gene, V gene, CDR3 DNA, CDR3 protein. D genes are given only for firm matches. Size values are once, few and many counts, or a class for expanded clones, and some rows have none.

>14|TRBJ1-3|-|-|TRBV7-2
TGTGCCAGCAGCTTAGGGCTGGGGGGTAACACCATATATTTT
CASSLGLGGNTIYF
>15|TRBJ2-7|-|-|TRBV11-1
TGTGCCAGCAGCGCTTTTGGGAGCGGCTCCTACGAGCAGTACTTC
CASSAFGSGSYEQYF
>15|TRBJ2-7|-|TRBD2|TRBV20-1
TGCAGTGCTGAGACTACTAGCGGGATCCACCTCGAGCAGTACTTC
CSAETTSGIHLEQYF
>14|TRBJ1-5|-|-|TRBV19
TGTGCCAGTAGTTACGTGAGGGTGGATCAGCCCCAGCATTTT
CASSYVRVDQPQHF
>13|TRBJ1-5|-|-|TRBV12-3/TRBV12-4
TGTGCCAGCAGTCATACTCAGAATCAGCCCCAGCATTTT
CASSHTQNQPQHF
>15|TRBJ2-2|once|-|TRBV27
TGTGCCAGCAGTTTAGGAGTACAGAACACCGGGGAGCTGTTTTTT
CASSLGVQNTGELFF
>13|TRBJ1-1|-|-|TRBV7-3
TGTGCCAGCAGCTTATCTACTGGGACGGAAGCTTTCTTT
CASSLSTGTEAFF
>13|TRBJ1-2|-|-|TRBV4-2
TGTGCCAGCAGCCTTGCAACAGGAGTCAGCTACACCTTC
CASSLATGVSYTF
>13|TRBJ1-1|-|-|TRBV6-6
TGTGCCAGCAGTTCGTTAGTGGACACTGAAGCTTTCTTT
CASSSLVDTEAFF
>15|TRBJ1-1|-|TRBD1|TRBV28
TGTGCCAGCAGCCGCCCCGGGACAGGGGACACTGAAGCTTTCTTT
CASSRPGTGDTEAFF
>13|TRBJ2-7|-|-|TRBV25-1
TGTGCCAGCAGTGAACAGAACTCCTACGAGCAGTACTTC
CASSEQNSYEQYF
>13|TRBJ2-3|-|-|TRBV7-2
TGTGCCAGCAGCCCTCCTATCACAGATACGCAGTATTTT
CASSPPITDTQYF